The sequence of this TCR beta chain was determined in a study of blood T cell repertoires in COVID-19. Overall study: PBMCs, B-cell-depleted T cells, or T cells were the source of the cDNA or gDNA that made up the material.

Germline V gene lookup returns CDR1 DFQATT and CDR2 SNEGSKA (reference sequence). This CDR3 region has 11 residues. V lost 6 bases and J 7 bases, leaving 12 bases between the germline ends. This clone was seen once. Original data processing: Cell counts per sample came from amplifying reference gene primers. Some clones are missing from TCRdb's copy, which holds only in-frame ones; the method was immunoSEQ multiplex PCR. V and J calls and clone size follow that table, whereas D and trimming were derived from the DNA. The sample yields fewer than 300,000 clones, roughly 85% seen once. The chain has TRBV20-1 and TRBJ2-5; tentative D call: TRBD2 (6 bases). Input material: peripheral blood. This clonotype originated in a man in his fifties or sixties with active or convalescent COVID-19. Here the CDR3 reads CSAYGGTTQYF. In DNA form, the CDR3 reads TGCAGTGCCTACGGGGGAACGACCCAGTACTTC.